A selection of T cell receptor beta chains follows, all from one sample in a study of cytomegalovirus exposure and HLA in healthy donors. The repertoire was sequenced with immunoSEQ multiplex PCR; TCRdb's copy has only in-frame clones and lacks some. The listing records approximately 150,000 clones. Sequenced: PBMCs. The receptor set was obtained from a woman in her 50s in good health and CMV-seronegative. The CDR3 runs from the conserved cysteine through the conserved F or W. The order of the fields is D gene, J gene, V gene, CDR3 protein, CDR3 DNA. A D gene is named only where the DNA matches it firmly.

D: TRBD1; J: TRBJ1-5; V: TRBV7-2; CDR3: CASSWGQGLGQPQHF; DNA: TGTGCCAGCAGCTGGGGACAGGGGTTGGGGCAGCCCCAGCATTTT
D: TRBD1; J: TRBJ1-1; V: TRBV6-5; CDR3: CASRDREGNTEAFF; DNA: TGTGCCAGCAGGGACAGGGAAGGGAACACTGAAGCTTTCTTT
D: -; J: TRBJ1-2; V: TRBV28; CDR3: CASSSKGRGPSYGYTF; DNA: TGTGCCAGCAGTTCTAAGGGCAGGGGACCTTCCTATGGCTACACCTTC
D: TRBD2; J: TRBJ2-1; V: TRBV30; CDR3: CAWTGLAGYNEQFF; DNA: TGTGCCTGGACGGGACTAGCGGGTTACAATGAGCAGTTCTTC
D: -; J: TRBJ1-1; V: TRBV9; CDR3: CASSVEAAGREAFF; DNA: TGTGCCAGCAGCGTAGAAGCCGCGGGTAGGGAAGCTTTCTTT
D: -; J: TRBJ1-1; V: TRBV7-2; CDR3: CASSLPLTGPMNTEAFF; DNA: TGTGCCAGCAGCTTACCCCTGACAGGCCCTATGAACACTGAAGCTTTCTTT
D: -; J: TRBJ2-5; V: TRBV28; CDR3: CASRQGIETQYF; DNA: TGTGCCAGCAGACAGGGTATAGAGACCCAGTACTTC
D: TRBD1; J: TRBJ1-5; V: TRBV6-5; CDR3: CASRPTGRNQPQHF; DNA: TGTGCCAGCAGGCCGACAGGGAGGAATCAGCCCCAGCATTTT
D: TRBD1; J: TRBJ2-1; V: TRBV28; CDR3: CASSLYRGLYNEQFF; DNA: TGTGCCAGCAGTTTATACAGGGGGCTATACAATGAGCAGTTCTTC
D: TRBD1; J: TRBJ1-2; V: TRBV6-6; CDR3: CASSYSGQGGYGYTF; DNA: TGTGCCAGCAGTTACTCTGGACAGGGAGGCTATGGCTACACCTTC
D: TRBD2; J: TRBJ2-3; V: TRBV11-3; CDR3: CASSQRGGPTDTQYF; DNA: TGTGCCAGCAGCCAGCGGGGGGGCCCCACAGATACGCAGTATTTT
D: TRBD1; J: TRBJ1-1; V: TRBV7-9; CDR3: CASSLGGQPNTEAFF; DNA: TGTGCCAGCAGCTTAGGGGGACAGCCGAACACTGAAGCTTTCTTT
D: TRBD1; J: TRBJ2-7; V: TRBV7-9; CDR3: CASSRTGIYEQYF; DNA: TGTGCCAGCAGCCGGACAGGCATCTACGAGCAGTACTTC
D: -; J: TRBJ2-5; V: TRBV19; CDR3: CASSIDRETQYF; DNA: TGTGCCAGTAGTATAGACCGAGAGACCCAGTACTTC
D: TRBD1; J: TRBJ1-5; V: TRBV6-1; CDR3: CATRQGADSNQPQHF; DNA: TGTGCCACCCGACAGGGAGCAGATAGCAATCAGCCCCAGCATTTT
D: -; J: TRBJ2-7; V: TRBV7-2; CDR3: CASSPGGSGGNEQYF; DNA: TGTGCCAGCAGCCCAGGGGGATCGGGGGGGAATGAGCAGTACTTC
D: TRBD1; J: TRBJ1-2; V: TRBV5-6; CDR3: CASSSQGAYGYTF; DNA: TGTGCCAGCAGCTCACAGGGGGCGTATGGCTACACCTTC
D: -; J: TRBJ1-2; V: TRBV7-2; CDR3: CASSLFGQLYGYTF; DNA: TGTGCCAGCAGCCTCTTCGGACAGCTCTATGGCTACACCTTC
D: -; J: TRBJ2-3; V: TRBV2; CDR3: CASSQGYTDTQYF; DNA: TGTGCCAGCTCGCAGGGTTACACAGATACGCAGTATTTT
D: TRBD2; J: TRBJ2-5; V: TRBV7-3; CDR3: CASSPTSEGETQYF; DNA: TGTGCCAGCAGCCCAACTAGCGAGGGAGAGACCCAGTACTTC
D: -; J: TRBJ2-2; V: TRBV5-1; CDR3: CASSLDAPGHTGELFF; DNA: TGCGCCAGCAGCTTGGATGCCCCCGGTCACACCGGGGAGCTGTTTTTT
D: -; J: TRBJ1-1; V: TRBV2; CDR3: CASGRDGGRGEAFF; DNA: TGTGCCAGCGGCCGAGATGGGGGCCGGGGTGAAGCTTTCTTT
D: TRBD1; J: TRBJ1-3; V: TRBV6-1; CDR3: CASSESTGLGNTIYF; DNA: TGTGCCAGCAGTGAATCGACAGGGCTTGGAAACACCATATATTTT
D: -; J: TRBJ1-1; V: TRBV28; CDR3: CASSLLGDGVWAFF; DNA: TGTGCCAGCAGTTTATTAGGGGATGGGGTTTGGGCTTTCTTT
D: TRBD1; J: TRBJ1-6; V: TRBV29-1; CDR3: CSASQGPRGNSPLHF; DNA: TGCAGCGCATCACAGGGGCCCCGGGGAAATTCACCCCTCCACTTT
D: -; J: TRBJ2-7; V: TRBV5-4; CDR3: CASSLGTTPVEQYF; DNA: TGTGCCAGCAGCTTGGGGACTACCCCCGTGGAGCAGTACTTC
D: TRBD2; J: TRBJ2-3; V: TRBV19; CDR3: CASSVGLAGFSTDTQYF; DNA: TGTGCCAGTAGTGTGGGACTAGCGGGATTCTCTACAGATACGCAGTATTTT
D: TRBD1; J: TRBJ2-7; V: TRBV28; CDR3: CASGPGTGTYEQYF; DNA: TGTGCCAGCGGGCCGGGGACAGGGACCTACGAGCAGTACTTC
D: -; J: TRBJ1-5; V: TRBV28; CDR3: CASSVPGRARNQPQHF; DNA: TGTGCCAGCAGTGTCCCGGGCAGGGCTCGCAATCAGCCCCAGCATTTT
D: -; J: TRBJ2-1; V: TRBV27; CDR3: CASSFLSEQFF; DNA: TGTGCCAGCAGTTTCCTCAGTGAGCAGTTCTTC
D: TRBD1; J: TRBJ2-7; V: TRBV30; CDR3: CAWNTGTGGYHSYEQYF; DNA: TGTGCCTGGAATACCGGGACAGGGGGATACCACTCCTACGAGCAGTACTTC
D: TRBD2; J: TRBJ2-7; V: TRBV4-2; CDR3: CASSQDLRRENEQYF; DNA: TGTGCCAGCAGCCAAGATTTACGGCGGGAGAACGAGCAGTACTTC
D: -; J: TRBJ1-3; V: TRBV28; CDR3: CASGQNSGNTIYF; DNA: TGTGCCAGCGGGCAGAACTCTGGAAACACCATATATTTT
D: -; J: TRBJ1-2; V: TRBV5-1; CDR3: CASSLDSYGYTF; DNA: TGCGCCAGCAGCTTGGATAGCTATGGCTACACCTTC
D: TRBD2; J: TRBJ2-1; V: TRBV7-2; CDR3: CASSMTSRPYNEQFF; DNA: TGTGCCAGCAGCATGACTAGCAGGCCCTACAATGAGCAGTTCTTC
D: -; J: TRBJ2-6; V: TRBV5-6; CDR3: CASSLSGSSGANVLTF; DNA: TGTGCCAGCAGCTTGAGCGGATCCTCTGGGGCCAACGTCCTGACTTTC
D: -; J: TRBJ1-2; V: TRBV6-6; CDR3: CASSYSGGNYGYTF; DNA: TGTGCCAGCAGTTACTCGGGGGGTAACTATGGCTACACCTTC
D: -; J: TRBJ2-1; V: TRBV9; CDR3: CASSGEMGGRLYNEQFF; DNA: TGTGCCAGCAGCGGGGAAATGGGAGGACGTCTTTACAATGAGCAGTTCTTC
D: -; J: TRBJ1-1; V: TRBV9; CDR3: CASSETRDQAEAFF; DNA: TGTGCCAGCAGCGAGACCCGGGATCAGGCTGAAGCTTTCTTT
D: -; J: TRBJ2-5; V: TRBV6-1; CDR3: CASSEAGYRGRLQETQYF; DNA: TGTGCCAGCAGTGAAGCGGGCTATCGCGGGCGTCTACAAGAGACCCAGTACTTC
D: -; J: TRBJ1-2; V: TRBV27; CDR3: CASSLQGTVSGYTF; DNA: TGTGCCAGCAGTTTACAGGGGACGGTCAGTGGCTACACCTTC